This T cell receptor beta chain was recovered during a study of T cell responses to AZD1222 COVID-19 vaccine. General study points: Only 5 or 6 AZD1222 recipients tested seropositive at baseline. Among vaccine-associated CD4 TCRs, coverage spanned spike, with dominance at 160-218 and 743-854. Close to half of spike-specific TCRs reportedly recognize unmutated variant regions.

Sequencing used immunoSEQ multiplex PCR; TCRdb keeps in-frame clones, though not all of them. The table lists approximately 150,000 clones, around 92% of them singletons. With regard to this clone: Its specificity is unknown.

V lost 5 bases to trimming and J lost 11 bases; unmatched junction nucleotides: 9. The CDR3 spans 14 residues. CDR1 KGHSH and CDR2 LQKENI come from the germline V gene. The source of this sequence is an adult in good health. The chain combines TRBV18 with TRBJ1-5; 10 positions agree with TRBD1. This material consisted of peripheral blood, taken on day 0 of AZD1222 vaccination. The CDR3 here is CASSTGTGVWAQHF. As DNA, the CDR3 is TGTGCCAGCTCAACCGGGACAGGGGTCTGGGCCCAGCATTTT.